This T cell receptor beta chain is drawn from a study of cytomegalovirus exposure and HLA in healthy donors. The study's findings and limits: Reportedly, fewer N-insertions than the approximately 700-donor mean appeared in an Asian-associated ancestry cluster in a later analysis.

To note about this clone: Its antigen is unidentified.

The germline gives CDR1 MGHDK, CDR2 SYGVNS. The J segment lost 4 bases and the V segment lost 1 base, leaving 1 base of the junction unmatched. The CDR3 spans 14 residues. The PCR used 60 Vbeta and 13 Jbeta primers. Method: immunoSEQ multiplex PCR; TCRdb's copy keeps in-frame clones and lacks some. The sample shows just over 80,000 clones, and around 1.2% sits with its ten largest clones. The specimen sequenced was PBMCs. This TCR came from a woman between 25 and 40 years old in good health and CMV-seronegative. The chain carries TRBV25-1 and TRBJ2-3, with TRBD1 identical over 8 bases. The CDR3 sequence is CASSESRGPDTQYF. Written as DNA, the CDR3 is TGTGCCAGCAGTGAATCCAGGGGGCCAGATACGCAGTATTTT.